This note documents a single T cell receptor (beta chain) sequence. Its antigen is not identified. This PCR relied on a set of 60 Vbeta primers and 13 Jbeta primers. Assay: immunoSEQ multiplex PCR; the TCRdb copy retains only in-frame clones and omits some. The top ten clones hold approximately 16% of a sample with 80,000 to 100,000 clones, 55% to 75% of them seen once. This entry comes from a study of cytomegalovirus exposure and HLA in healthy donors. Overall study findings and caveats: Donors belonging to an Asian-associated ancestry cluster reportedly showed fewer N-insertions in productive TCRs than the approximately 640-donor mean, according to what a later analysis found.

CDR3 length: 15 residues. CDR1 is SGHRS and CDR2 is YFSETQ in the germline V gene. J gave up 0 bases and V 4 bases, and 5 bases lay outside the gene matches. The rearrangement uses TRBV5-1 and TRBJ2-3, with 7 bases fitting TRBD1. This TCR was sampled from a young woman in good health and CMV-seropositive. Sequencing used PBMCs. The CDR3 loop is CASSRDSASTDTQYF. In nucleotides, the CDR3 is TGCGCCAGCAGCAGGGACAGTGCTAGCACAGATACGCAGTATTTT.